Listed here are 28 T cell receptor beta chains from one sample, sequenced in a study of control samples from healthy donors and cancer patients. The method was immunoSEQ multiplex PCR; TCRdb's version includes in-frame clones alone and lacks a portion of them. The table records some 70,000 clones, over 80% of them present only once. Sequencing used blood. Every receptor here comes from a man aged 60 to 69 in good health.

The J gene is TRBJ2-7, the V gene TRBV7-2; 9 bases agree with TRBD1. The CDR3 is 16 residues long. Germline assignment: CDR1 SGHTA and CDR2 FQGNSA. After removal of 0 bases from V and 1 base from J, the junction contained 4 bases not matched to a gene. Written as DNA, the CDR3 is TGTGCCAGCAGCTTAGCCGGCGGGACAGGGTCCTACGAGCAGTACTTC. As protein: CASSLAGGTGSYEQYF.

The chain is built from TRBV6-5 and TRBJ2-7; D tentatively fits TRBD1 or TRBD2 (6 bases each). V was cut by 7 bases and J by 5 bases, with 15 bases left in between. This CDR3 has 13 residues. The germline V gene encodes CDR1 MNHEY and CDR2 SVGAGI. The DNA of the CDR3 is TGTGCCAGCATCCCCTCCGGGGGCCACGAGCAGTACTTC. It yields the protein CASIPSGGHEQYF.

The sample holds a few counts of this clone. The chain combines TRBV2 with TRBJ2-1; 12 positions match TRBD2. Unmatched junction bases numbered 7, after V lost 6 bases and J lost 13 bases. This CDR3 is built from 13 residues. Germline CDR1 reads SNHLY; CDR2 reads FYNNEI. The CDR3 DNA sequence: TGTGCCAGCAGCTTTAGACTAGCGGGAGTCCAGTTCTTC. This gives the protein CASSFRLAGVQFF. The complete variable domain, with remaining parts taken from reference TRBV2 and TRBJ2-1, reads EPEVTQTPSHQVTQMGQEVILRCVPISNHLYFYWYRQILGQKVEFLVSFYNNEISEKSEIFDDQFSVERPDGSNFTLKIRSTKLEDSAMYFCASSFRLAGVQFFGPGTRLTVL.

The CDR3 loop reads CASSGGTGKGYTF. The CDR3, as DNA: TGTGCCAGCAGTGGGGGGACAGGGAAGGGCTACACCTTC. The gene calls are TRBV2 and TRBJ1-2; TRBD1 agrees at 9 bases. Trimming cost V 4 bases and J 8 bases; bases outside gene matches: 5. CDR3 length equals 13 residues. Germline V gene data show CDR1 as SNHLY and CDR2 as FYNNEI.

V usage is TRBV19 and J usage is TRBJ1-5; the match to TRBD1 covers 8 bases. Germline CDR1 reads LNHDA; CDR2 reads SQIVND (reference sequence). The CDR3 is made up of 16 amino acids. With 3 bases clipped from V and 2 bases from J, the junction kept 6 bases outside the gene matches. The chain's CDR3 is CASSILTGGGNQPQHF. In DNA form, the CDR3 reads TGTGCCAGTAGTATCCTAACAGGGGGAGGCAATCAGCCCCAGCATTTT. Filled out from reference TRBV19 and TRBJ1-5, the complete variable domain reads DGGITQSPKYLFRKEGQNVTLSCEQNLNHDAMYWYRQDPGQGLRLIYYSQIVNDFQKGDIAEGYSVSREKKESFPLTVTSAQKNPTAFYLCASSILTGGGNQPQHFGDGTRLSIL.

The chain carries TRBV7-9 and TRBJ1-5; possible D gene TRBD1, 5 bases. CDR1 is SEHNR and CDR2 is FQNEAQ in the germline V gene (reference sequence). The CDR3 is 15 amino acids. With 6 bases removed from V and 0 bases from J, the gap between germline ends came to 12 bases. CDR3 loop: CASRQGTGSNQPQHF. The CDR3 nucleotides read TGTGCCAGCAGACAAGGGACTGGTAGCAATCAGCCCCAGCATTTT.

The rearrangement joins TRBV9 to TRBJ2-2; 7 bases are shared with TRBD1. The CDR3 spans 15 residues. The J segment lost 6 bases and the V segment lost 0 bases, leaving 5 bases of the junction unmatched. The germline V gene encodes CDR1 SGDLS and CDR2 YYNGEE. In nucleotides, the CDR3 is TGTGCCAGCAGCGTAGGACAGGGAGTAGCCGGGGAGCTGTTTTTT. This sequence encodes CASSVGQGVAGELFF.

The chain couples TRBV6-1 to TRBJ1-4, with a tentative D call TRBD1 (5 bases). V lost 3 bases and J lost 0, with 8 bases in between. In germline, CDR1 is MNHNS, CDR2 SASEGT. There are 15 residues in the CDR3. CDR3: CASSERQPTNEKLFF. CDR3 nucleotide sequence: TGTGCCAGCAGTGAGCGACAGCCAACTAATGAAAAACTGTTTTTT.

The chain employs TRBV4-3 and TRBJ2-3; 7 nucleotides align to TRBD1. With 1 base clipped from V and 2 bases from J, the junction kept 3 bases outside the gene matches. Germline CDR1 is LGHNA and CDR2 is YSLEER. This CDR3 has 15 residues. The CDR3 reads CASSQGQGFTDTQYF. CDR3 DNA: TGCGCCAGCAGCCAAGGACAGGGCTTCACAGATACGCAGTATTTT.

The chain couples TRBV7-2 to TRBJ2-7, with 9 bases aligning to TRBD2. In germline, CDR1 is SGHTA, CDR2 FQGNSA. The CDR3 contains 15 residues. J lost 0 bases, V lost 0 bases, and 0 bases had no gene match. CDR3 protein: CASSLASGSSYEQYF. CDR3 coding DNA: TGTGCCAGCAGCTTAGCTAGCGGGAGCTCCTACGAGCAGTACTTC.

The gene calls are TRBV10-3 and TRBJ1-4; a weak D match, TRBD1 (5 bases). Trimming left V 6 bases short and J 2 bases short, with 10 bases between. The CDR3 covers 14 residues. The germline gives CDR1 ENHRY, CDR2 SYGVKD. CDR3 loop: CAISQGATNEKLFF. The CDR3 region has the DNA TGTGCCATCAGCCAAGGGGCGACTAATGAAAAACTGTTTTTT.

The CDR3, as DNA: TGTGCCAGCAGTGGACAGGGTGTCATTCAGTACTTC. Its protein product is CASSGQGVIQYF. The chain carries TRBV12-3 or TRBV12-4 and TRBJ2-4; the match to TRBD1 covers 8 bases. The CDR3 is 12 residues long. The ends lost 5 bases at V and 9 bases at J; junction bases unmatched: 3.

The V call is TRBV9, the J call TRBJ2-1; 15 bases agree with TRBD2. The V segment lost 6 bases and the J segment 8 bases; nucleotides outside the gene matches: 6. Germline V gene lookup returns CDR1 SGDLS and CDR2 YYNGEE. There are 15 residues in the CDR3. The CDR3 bases are TGTGCCAGCACCAGGACTAGCGGGAGGGCCGATGAGCAGTTCTTC. Amino acid sequence: CASTRTSGRADEQFF. Supplemented by reference TRBV9 and TRBJ2-1, the full variable domain reads DSGVTQTPKHLITATGQRVTLRCSPRSGDLSVYWYQQSLDQGLQFLIQYYNGEERAKGNILERFSAQQFPDLHSELNLSSLELGDSALYFCASTRTSGRADEQFFGPGTRLTVL.

The V gene is TRBV3-1 (or the pseudogene TRBV3-2), the J gene TRBJ2-1, with 9 bases aligning to TRBD2. V lost 2 bases to trimming and J lost 6 bases; unmatched junction nucleotides: 5. Per germline, CDR1 LGHDT and CDR2 YNNKEL (reference sequence). The CDR3 runs 15 residues. The CDR3 protein is CASSQFSGSANEQFF. The CDR3 bases are TGTGCCAGCAGCCAATTTAGCGGGAGTGCCAATGAGCAGTTCTTC.

Points on this clone: One end of the junction does not line up with germline, which may come from a read error. The CDR3 protein is CANSYSKGQPQHF. CDR3 sequence (DNA): TGTGCCAACAGTTACTCGAAGGGACAGCCCCAGCATTTT. The chain links TRBV6-5 to TRBJ1-5; no firm D call. The CDR3 spans 13 residues. Per germline, CDR1 MNHEY and CDR2 SVGAGI.

V and J are TRBV18 and TRBJ2-7, with D uncertain. Germline CDR1 reads KGHSH; CDR2 reads LQKENI. This CDR3 spans 13 amino acids. Trimming pared 2 bases from V and 5 bases from J, leaving 10 bases between. The CDR3 sequence is CASSPASGNEQYF. The CDR3, as DNA: TGTGCCAGCTCACCAGCCAGTGGCAACGAGCAGTACTTC. The full variable domain, completed using reference TRBV18 and TRBJ2-7, is NAGVMQNPRHLVRRRGQEARLRCSPMKGHSHVYWYRQLPEEGLKFMVYLQKENIIDESGMPKERFSAEFPKEGPSILRIQQVVRGDSAAYFCASSPASGNEQYFGPGTRLTVT.

This clone was seen a single time. This sequence joins TRBV6-1 and TRBJ2-7; tentative D call: TRBD2 (5 bases). Looked up from germline, CDR1 is MNHNS and CDR2 is SASEGT. Trimming removed 3 bases at V and 1 base at J, with 10 bases between. This CDR3 comprises 14 residues. This CDR3 is CASSDWTGSYEQYF. The CDR3 coding sequence is TGTGCCAGCAGTGATTGGACTGGATCCTACGAGCAGTACTTC.

The chain recombines TRBV19 with TRBJ2-1; D unresolved. CDR3 length: 16 amino acids. The ends were cut back, 6 bases at V and 7 bases at J, with 22 bases in the middle. Germline V lookup: CDR1 LNHDA, CDR2 SQIVND (reference sequence). DNA of the CDR3: TGTGCCAGTAGCCGACCAAAGGGTCGGCTTCAGAATGAGCAGTTCTTC. This codes for CASSRPKGRLQNEQFF.

Here the CDR3 DNA reads TGTGCCAGCAGCCCAAGGTCTGTAAACACCGGGGAGCTGTTTTTT. This encodes CASSPRSVNTGELFF. The chain uses TRBV7-9 and TRBJ2-2, with D uncertain. V was cut by 5 bases and J by 2 bases, with 12 bases left in between. The CDR3 is made up of 15 amino acids. Germline V CDR1 and CDR2: SEHNR, FQNEAQ (reference sequence). Using reference TRBV7-9 and TRBJ2-2 for the parts outside the CDR3, the full variable domain is DTGVSQNPRHKITKRGQNVTFRCDPISEHNRLYWYRQTLGQGPEFLTYFQNEAQLEKSRLLSDRFSAERPKGSFSTLEIQRTEQGDSAMYLCASSPRSVNTGELFFGEGSRLTVL.

The chain joins TRBV6-2 or TRBV6-3 to TRBJ1-1; 8 bases fit TRBD1. This CDR3 has 16 amino acids. Germline CDR1 reads MNHEY; CDR2 reads SVGEGT. With 2 bases clipped from V and 3 bases from J, the junction kept 8 bases outside the gene matches. CDR3 in amino acids: CASSYGQGRRYTEAFF. The DNA for the CDR3 is TGTGCCAGCAGTTACGGACAGGGTAGAAGGTACACTGAAGCTTTCTTT.

The V call is TRBV9, the J call TRBJ1-5; 9 nucleotides align to TRBD1. Germline V gene sequence: CDR1 SGDLS, CDR2 YYNGEE. This CDR3 contains 14 residues. Trimming removed 3 bases from V and 6 bases from J; junction bases left unmatched: 4. DNA for the CDR3: TGTGCCAGCAGCGCCGGGACAGGGAGTCAGCCCCAGCATTTT. This codes for CASSAGTGSQPQHF. Variable domain in full (rest from reference TRBV9 and TRBJ1-5): DSGVTQTPKHLITATGQRVTLRCSPRSGDLSVYWYQQSLDQGLQFLIQYYNGEERAKGNILERFSAQQFPDLHSELNLSSLELGDSALYFCASSAGTGSQPQHFGDGTRLSIL.

The V call is TRBV10-3, the J call TRBJ1-2, with no clear D. CDR3 size: 14 residues. Trimming took off 3 bases at V and 4 bases at J, with 12 bases between the two ends. CDR1 is ENHRY and CDR2 is SYGVKD in the germline V gene. This chain's CDR3 is CAISEQLSFYGYTF. DNA of the CDR3: TGTGCCATCAGTGAACAGTTGTCATTCTATGGCTACACCTTC.

This chain joins TRBV5-6 and TRBJ2-4, with 10 bases that match TRBD1. This CDR3 is built from 14 residues. CDR1 and CDR2 (germline): SGHDT, YYEEEE. Losses at the gene ends were 4 bases for V and 5 bases for J; bases not matched to a gene: 3. The DNA for the CDR3 is TGTGCCAGCAGCGCAGGGACAGGGGAAAACATTCAGTACTTC. Its protein product is CASSAGTGENIQYF.

The chain joins TRBV30 to TRBJ1-3; no definite D call. The CDR3 sequence is 12 residues long. Germline lookup yields CDR1 GTSNPN and CDR2 SVGIG (reference sequence). Trimming took 5 bases from V and 0 from J, leaving 5 bases between them. CDR3 in DNA: TGTGCCTGGGATATCTCTGGAAACACCATATATTTT. Translated: CAWDISGNTIYF.

The chain uses TRBV4-2 and TRBJ2-7, with 7 positions matching TRBD2. The CDR3 is 16 residues long. V lost 0 bases, J lost 0 bases, and 5 bases stayed unmatched. The germline V gene encodes CDR1 LGHNA and CDR2 YNFKEQ. CDR3 region: CASSQELAGVSYEQYF. For the CDR3, the DNA is TGTGCCAGCAGCCAAGAACTGGCGGGAGTCTCCTACGAGCAGTACTTC.

This rearrangement joins TRBV7-2 to TRBJ2-1, with 9 bases that match TRBD2. This CDR3 is 15 amino acids long. J lost 5 bases, V lost 6 bases, and 8 bases had no gene match. The germline V gene encodes CDR1 SGHTA and CDR2 FQGNSA. CDR3 sequence reads: CASRAQTSGNNEQFF. Here the CDR3 DNA reads TGTGCCAGCAGGGCCCAGACTAGCGGAAACAATGAGCAGTTCTTC.

V is TRBV7-2 and J is TRBJ1-5; the D is unclear. The CDR3 contains 13 residues. The V gene lost 5 bases and the J gene lost 7 bases, with 12 bases spanning the gap. Germline V lookup: CDR1 SGHTA, CDR2 FQGNSA. The CDR3 region is CASSPYVGQPQHF. DNA for the CDR3: TGTGCCAGCAGCCCTTACGTCGGGCAGCCCCAGCATTTT.

The chain uses TRBV5-1 and TRBJ1-4; D call uncertain. Per the germline V gene, CDR1 is SGHRS and CDR2 is YFSETQ. The CDR3 extends over 13 amino acids. V lost 0 bases and J 8 bases, leaving 8 bases between the germline ends. CDR3 bases: TGCGCCAGCAGCTTGGGAGGCGGCGAAAAACTGTTTTTT. This translates into CASSLGGGEKLFF.